Following are 2 T cell receptor beta chains from one sample sequenced in a study of cytomegalovirus exposure and HLA in healthy donors. The PCR used 60 Vbeta and 13 Jbeta primers. Some clones are missing from TCRdb's copy, which holds only in-frame ones; the method was immunoSEQ multiplex PCR. The sample consists of about 150,000 clones, around two thirds of them appearing once. Input material: PBMCs. These receptor sequences come from a male donor in good health and CMV-seronegative.

J is TRBJ2-7 and V is TRBV9; 9 bases align to TRBD1. CDR3 length equals 12 residues. Germline V gives CDR1 SGDLS, CDR2 YYNGEE. After removal of 3 bases from V and 5 bases from J, the junction contained 0 bases not matched to a gene. The CDR3 region has the DNA TGTGCCAGCAGCGGGACAGGGGACGAGCAGTACTTC. It encodes CASSGTGDEQYF.

CDR3 nucleotides: TGCGCCAGCAGCCAAGATATATACACTGAAGCTTTCTTT. This codes for CASSQDIYTEAFF. The chain is built from TRBV4-1 and TRBJ1-1; no clear D gene. Germline CDR1 is MGHRA and CDR2 is YSYEKL. The CDR3 covers 13 residues. Deletions cut 0 bases from V and 3 bases from J, with 5 bases between.